Described below is a single TCR beta chain sequence and its context. This CDR3 has 13 amino acids. Trimming removed 6 bases from V and 9 bases from J, with 15 bases in between. Germline V CDR1 and CDR2: MNHEY, SVGAGI. The data were taken from a study of glioma-infiltrating T cells. The iRepertoire nested amplicon-rescue multiplex PCR amplified TCR alpha and beta CDR3s from RNA. TCRdb analysed the multiplex PCR reads with MiXCR anew, one entry per CDR3 protein. This sample has fewer than 250,000 distinct CDR3 sequences, with about 31% found just once. The chain employs TRBV6-5 and TRBJ2-1, with unresolved D. The TCR sequence derives from a human donor with low-grade glioma or glioblastoma, undergoing nonglioma brain surgery, or in good health (not recorded which). Specimen: glioma tissue, nonneoplastic brain tissue, or PBMCs (not recorded which). In DNA, the CDR3 is TGTGCCAGCAGAGGTCCCGCGAGCGTTGAGCAGTTCTTC. This sequence encodes CASRGPASVEQFF.